This T cell receptor (beta chain) was obtained from a study of cytomegalovirus exposure and HLA in healthy donors. Study-wide points: Equally common other TCR beta chains were less clonally expanded than HLA-associated ones, a later analysis found. Association with HLA alleles at 0.05 false discovery rate was found for 16,951 TCR beta sequences in a later analysis. Accurate prediction of most subjects' HLA-A and HLA-B alleles from TCR beta sequences was reported.

It was healthy bone marrow donors who served as donors. Trimming took 3 bases from V and 4 from J; bases not matched to a gene: 5. CDR1 is SGHRS and CDR2 is YFSETQ in the germline V gene. This CDR3 is built from 16 residues. As concerns this clone: Its antigen is still unknown.

PCR used 60 Vbeta primers and 13 Jbeta primers. The table came from immunoSEQ multiplex PCR; TCRdb's copy has only in-frame clones and leaves some out. The sample includes 100,000 or so clones, around 71% of them seen just once. Sequencing was done on a sample of PBMCs. J is TRBJ2-2 and V is TRBV5-1; TRBD1 agrees at 11 bases. The source of this sequence is a man aged 25 to 40 in good health and CMV-seronegative. CDR3 sequence (DNA): TGCGCCAGCAGCTCGATGGACAGGGGGCCCACCGGGGAGCTGTTTTTT. Translation: CASSSMDRGPTGELFF.